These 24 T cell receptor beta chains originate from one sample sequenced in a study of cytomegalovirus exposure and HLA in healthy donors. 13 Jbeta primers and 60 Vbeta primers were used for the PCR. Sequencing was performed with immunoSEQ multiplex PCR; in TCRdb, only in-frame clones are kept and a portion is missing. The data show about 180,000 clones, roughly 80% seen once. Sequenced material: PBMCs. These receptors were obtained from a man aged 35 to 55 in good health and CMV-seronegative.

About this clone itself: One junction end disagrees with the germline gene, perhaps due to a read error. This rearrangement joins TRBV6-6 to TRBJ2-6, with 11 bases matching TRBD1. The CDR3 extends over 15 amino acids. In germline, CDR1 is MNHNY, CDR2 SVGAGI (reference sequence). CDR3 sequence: CASSYSGQGGNVLTF. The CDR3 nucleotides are TGTGCCAGCAGTTACTCGGGACAGGGGGGCAACGTCCTGACTTTC.

CDR3: CASSGGYGETQYF. CDR3 nucleotides: TGTGCCAGCAGTGGGGGCTATGGGGAGACCCAGTACTTC. The chain is built from TRBV6-4 and TRBJ2-5; possible D gene TRBD1, 5 bases. Germline CDR1 reads MRHNA; CDR2 reads SNTAGT. V was pared by 4 bases and J by 5 bases, with 11 bases between. The CDR3 totals 13 residues.

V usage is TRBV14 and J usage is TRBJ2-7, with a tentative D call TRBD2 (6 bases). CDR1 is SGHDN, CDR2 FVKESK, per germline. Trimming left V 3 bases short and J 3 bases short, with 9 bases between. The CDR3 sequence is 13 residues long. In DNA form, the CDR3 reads TGTGCCAGCAGCCACGGGACTGGCTACGAGCAGTACTTC. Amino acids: CASSHGTGYEQYF. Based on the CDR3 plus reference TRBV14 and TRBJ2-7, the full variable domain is EAGVTQFPSHSVIEKGQTVTLRCDPISGHDNLYWYRRVMGKEIKFLLHFVKESKQDESGMPNNRFLAERTGGTYSTLKVQPAELEDSGVYFCASSHGTGYEQYFGPGTRLTVT.

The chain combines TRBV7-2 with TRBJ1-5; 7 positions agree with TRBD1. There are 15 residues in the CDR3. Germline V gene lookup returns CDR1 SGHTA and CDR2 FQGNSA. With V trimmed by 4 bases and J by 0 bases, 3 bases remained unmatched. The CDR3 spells CASSSQGLSNQPQHF. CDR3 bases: TGTGCCAGCAGCTCACAGGGGCTTAGCAATCAGCCCCAGCATTTT.

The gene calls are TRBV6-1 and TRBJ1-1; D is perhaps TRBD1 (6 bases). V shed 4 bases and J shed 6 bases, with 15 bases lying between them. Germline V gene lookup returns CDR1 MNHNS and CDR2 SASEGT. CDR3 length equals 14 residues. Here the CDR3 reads CASSVTGTAPEAFF. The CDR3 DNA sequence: TGTGCCAGCAGTGTAACAGGGACGGCCCCTGAAGCTTTCTTT.

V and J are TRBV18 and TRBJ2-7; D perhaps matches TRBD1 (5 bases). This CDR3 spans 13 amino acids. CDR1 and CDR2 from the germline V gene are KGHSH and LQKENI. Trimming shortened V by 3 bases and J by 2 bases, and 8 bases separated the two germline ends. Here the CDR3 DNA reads TGTGCCAGCTCACCTAGACAGACCTACGAGCAGTACTTC. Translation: CASSPRQTYEQYF.

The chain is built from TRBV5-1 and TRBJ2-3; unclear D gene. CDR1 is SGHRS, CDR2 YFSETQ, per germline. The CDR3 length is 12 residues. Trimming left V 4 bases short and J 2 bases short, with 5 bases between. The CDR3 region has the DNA TGCGCCAGCAGCGCGAACACAGATACGCAGTATTTT. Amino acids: CASSANTDTQYF. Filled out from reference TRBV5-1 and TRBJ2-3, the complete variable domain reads KAGVTQTPRYLIKTRGQQVTLSCSPISGHRSVSWYQQTPGQGLQFLFEYFSETQRNKGNFPGRFSGRQFSNSRSEMNVSTLELGDSALYLCASSANTDTQYFGPGTRLTVL.

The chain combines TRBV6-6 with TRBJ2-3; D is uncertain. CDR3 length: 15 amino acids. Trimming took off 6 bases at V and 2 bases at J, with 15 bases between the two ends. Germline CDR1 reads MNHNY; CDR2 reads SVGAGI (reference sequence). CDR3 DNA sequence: TGTGCCAGCAGCAGAGGAGTGACCCACACAGATACGCAGTATTTT. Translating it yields CASSRGVTHTDTQYF.

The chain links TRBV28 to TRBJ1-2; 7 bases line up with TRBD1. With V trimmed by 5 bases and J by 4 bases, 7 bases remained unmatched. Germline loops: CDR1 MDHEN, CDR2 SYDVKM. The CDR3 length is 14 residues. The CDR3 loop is CASSVTGPGYGYTF. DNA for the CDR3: TGTGCCAGCAGTGTGACAGGGCCTGGCTATGGCTACACCTTC.

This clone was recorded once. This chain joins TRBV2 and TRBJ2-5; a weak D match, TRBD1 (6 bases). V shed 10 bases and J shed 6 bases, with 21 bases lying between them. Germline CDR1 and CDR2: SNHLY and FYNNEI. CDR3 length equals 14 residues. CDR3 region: CATRTATTVKTQYF. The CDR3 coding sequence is TGTGCCACTCGGACAGCTACAACTGTGAAGACCCAGTACTTC.

CDR3 region: CASRDRPGQGARELFF. The CDR3 DNA reads TGCGCCAGCAGGGATCGGCCAGGACAGGGGGCCAGGGAGCTGTTTTTT. The chain links TRBV5-1 to TRBJ2-2, with 11 bases aligning to TRBD1. Per germline, CDR1 SGHRS and CDR2 YFSETQ. The J segment lost 9 bases and the V segment lost 5 bases, leaving 12 bases of the junction unmatched. The CDR3 is 16 amino acids.

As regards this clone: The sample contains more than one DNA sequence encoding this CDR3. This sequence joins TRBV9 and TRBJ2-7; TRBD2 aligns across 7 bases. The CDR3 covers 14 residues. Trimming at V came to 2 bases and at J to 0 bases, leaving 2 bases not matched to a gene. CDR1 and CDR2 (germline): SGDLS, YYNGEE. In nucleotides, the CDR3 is TGTGCCAGCAGCGTGGGGGGGAGCTCCTACGAGCAGTACTTC. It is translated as CASSVGGSSYEQYF.

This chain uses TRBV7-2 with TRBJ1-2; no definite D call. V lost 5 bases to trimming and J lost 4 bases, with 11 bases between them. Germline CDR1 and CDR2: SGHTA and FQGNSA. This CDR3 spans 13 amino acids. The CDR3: CASSLEAVYGYTF. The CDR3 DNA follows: TGTGCCAGCAGCCTAGAGGCGGTCTATGGCTACACCTTC.

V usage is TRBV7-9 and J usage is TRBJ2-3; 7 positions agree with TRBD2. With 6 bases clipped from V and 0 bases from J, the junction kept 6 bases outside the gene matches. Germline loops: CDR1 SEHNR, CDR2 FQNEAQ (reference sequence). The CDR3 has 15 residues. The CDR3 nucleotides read TGTGCCAGCAGACCTAGCGGACATAGCACAGATACGCAGTATTTT. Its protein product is CASRPSGHSTDTQYF.

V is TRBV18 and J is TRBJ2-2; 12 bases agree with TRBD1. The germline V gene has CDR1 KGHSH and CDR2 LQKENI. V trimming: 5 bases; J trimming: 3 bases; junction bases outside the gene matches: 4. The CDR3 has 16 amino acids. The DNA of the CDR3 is TGTGCCAGCTCATCGGGACAGGGGGCTTACACCGGGGAGCTGTTTTTT. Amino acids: CASSSGQGAYTGELFF.

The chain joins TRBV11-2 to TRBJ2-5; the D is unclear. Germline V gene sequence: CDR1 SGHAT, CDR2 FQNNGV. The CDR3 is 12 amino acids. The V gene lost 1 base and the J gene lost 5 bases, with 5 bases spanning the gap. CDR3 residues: CASSLVLETQYF. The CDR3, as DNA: TGTGCCAGCAGCTTAGTATTGGAGACCCAGTACTTC. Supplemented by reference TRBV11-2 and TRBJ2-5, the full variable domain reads EAGVAQSPRYKIIEKRQSVAFWCNPISGHATLYWYQQILGQGPKLLIQFQNNGVVDDSQLPKDRFSAERLKGVDSTLKIQPAKLEDSAVYLCASSLVLETQYFGPGTRLLVL.

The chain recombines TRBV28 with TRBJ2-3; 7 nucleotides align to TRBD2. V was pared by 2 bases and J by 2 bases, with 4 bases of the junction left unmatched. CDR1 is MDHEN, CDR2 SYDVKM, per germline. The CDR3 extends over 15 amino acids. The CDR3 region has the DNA TGTGCCAGCAGTTTAGGGGGGGGAAACACAGATACGCAGTATTTT. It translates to CASSLGGGNTDTQYF.

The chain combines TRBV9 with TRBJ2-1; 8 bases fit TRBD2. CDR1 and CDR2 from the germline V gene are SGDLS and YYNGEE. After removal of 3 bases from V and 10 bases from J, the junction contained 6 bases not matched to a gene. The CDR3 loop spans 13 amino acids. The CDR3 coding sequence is TGTGCCAGCAGCGGAGGGACTAGTGGAGAGCAGTTCTTC. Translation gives CASSGGTSGEQFF.

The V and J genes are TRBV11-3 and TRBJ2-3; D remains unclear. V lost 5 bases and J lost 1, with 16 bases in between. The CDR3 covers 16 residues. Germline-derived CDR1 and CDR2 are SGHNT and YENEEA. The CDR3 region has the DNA TGTGCCAGCAGCGCACGTACTGGGCAGGGCACAGATACGCAGTATTTT. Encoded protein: CASSARTGQGTDTQYF.

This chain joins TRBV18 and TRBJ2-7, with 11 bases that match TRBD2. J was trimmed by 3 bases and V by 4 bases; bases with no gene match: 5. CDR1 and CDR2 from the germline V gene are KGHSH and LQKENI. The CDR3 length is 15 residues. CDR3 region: CASSLGLADLYEQYF. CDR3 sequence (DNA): TGTGCCAGCTCACTGGGACTAGCGGATCTCTACGAGCAGTACTTC.

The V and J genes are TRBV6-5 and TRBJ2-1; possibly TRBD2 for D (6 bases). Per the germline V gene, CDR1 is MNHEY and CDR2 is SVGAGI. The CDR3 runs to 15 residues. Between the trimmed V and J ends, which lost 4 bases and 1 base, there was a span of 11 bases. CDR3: CASSFFSGSYNEQFF. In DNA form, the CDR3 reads TGTGCCAGCAGTTTCTTTAGCGGTTCCTACAATGAGCAGTTCTTC.

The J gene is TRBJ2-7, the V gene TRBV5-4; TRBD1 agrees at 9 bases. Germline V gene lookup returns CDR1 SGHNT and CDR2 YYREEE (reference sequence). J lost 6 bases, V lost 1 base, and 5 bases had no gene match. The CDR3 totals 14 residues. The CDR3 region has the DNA TGTGCCAGCAGCTTGTGGACAGGGGCAGGCGAGCAGTACTTC. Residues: CASSLWTGAGEQYF.

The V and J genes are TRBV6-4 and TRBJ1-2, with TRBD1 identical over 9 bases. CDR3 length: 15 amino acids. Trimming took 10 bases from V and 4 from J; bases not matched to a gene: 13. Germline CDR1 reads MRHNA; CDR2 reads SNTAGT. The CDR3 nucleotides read TGTGCCACCCCCCCAAAAACAGGGGGCTTCTATGGCTACACCTTC. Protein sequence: CATPPKTGGFYGYTF.

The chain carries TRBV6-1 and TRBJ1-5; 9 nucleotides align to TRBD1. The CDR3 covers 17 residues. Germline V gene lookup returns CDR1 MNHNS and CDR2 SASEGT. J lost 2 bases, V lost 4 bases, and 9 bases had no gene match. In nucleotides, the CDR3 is TGTGCCAGCAGTGCTCAGATTTGGACAGGGGGCAATCAGCCCCAGCATTTT. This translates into CASSAQIWTGGNQPQHF.